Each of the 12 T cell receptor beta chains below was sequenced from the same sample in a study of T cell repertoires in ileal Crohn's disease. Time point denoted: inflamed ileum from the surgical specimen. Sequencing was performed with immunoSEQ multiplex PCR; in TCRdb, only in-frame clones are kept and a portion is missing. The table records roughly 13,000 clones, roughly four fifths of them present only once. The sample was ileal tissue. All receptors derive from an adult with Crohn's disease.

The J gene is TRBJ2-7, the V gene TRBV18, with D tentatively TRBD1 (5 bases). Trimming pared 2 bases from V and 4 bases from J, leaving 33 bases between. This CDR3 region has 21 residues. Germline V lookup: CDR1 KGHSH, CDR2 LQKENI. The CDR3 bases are TGTGCCAGCTCACCAGATAATCTGTCAGTCGCGGAGCAGGGCGGAAAGTACGAGCAGTACTTC. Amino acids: CASSPDNLSVAEQGGKYEQYF. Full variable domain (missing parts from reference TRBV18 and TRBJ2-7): NAGVMQNPRHLVRRRGQEARLRCSPMKGHSHVYWYRQLPEEGLKFMVYLQKENIIDESGMPKERFSAEFPKEGPSILRIQQVVRGDSAAYFCASSPDNLSVAEQGGKYEQYFGPGTRLTVT.

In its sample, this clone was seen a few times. The CDR3 protein is CASSGPSGADTQYF. Written as DNA, the CDR3 is TGTGCCAGCAGTGGCCCTAGCGGGGCAGATACGCAGTATTTT. The V call is TRBV2, the J call TRBJ2-3; 9 bases align to TRBD2. The length of the CDR3 is 14 residues. Per the germline V gene, CDR1 is SNHLY and CDR2 is FYNNEI. V gave up 4 bases and J gave up 4 bases; unmatched junction bases: 3.

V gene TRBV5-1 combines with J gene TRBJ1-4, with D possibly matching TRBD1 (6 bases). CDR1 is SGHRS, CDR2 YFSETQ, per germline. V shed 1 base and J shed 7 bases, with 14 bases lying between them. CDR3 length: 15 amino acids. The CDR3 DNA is TGCGCCAGCAGCTTGCCTCAGGGGCTGAGTGAAAAACTGTTTTTT. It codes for CASSLPQGLSEKLFF.

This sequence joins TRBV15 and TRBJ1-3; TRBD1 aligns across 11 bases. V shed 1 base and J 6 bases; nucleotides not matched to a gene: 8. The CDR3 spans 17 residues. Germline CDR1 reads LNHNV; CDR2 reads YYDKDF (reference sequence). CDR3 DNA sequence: TGTGCCACCAGCAGAGTCAGCGTCGGACAGGGGGCAAACACCATATATTTT. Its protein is CATSRVSVGQGANTIYF. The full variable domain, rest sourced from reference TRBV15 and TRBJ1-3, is DAMVIQNPRYQVTQFGKPVTLSCSQTLNHNVMYWYQQKSSQAPKLLFHYYDKDFNNEADTPDNFQSRRPNTSFCFLDIRSPGLGDTAMYLCATSRVSVGQGANTIYFGEGSWLTVV.

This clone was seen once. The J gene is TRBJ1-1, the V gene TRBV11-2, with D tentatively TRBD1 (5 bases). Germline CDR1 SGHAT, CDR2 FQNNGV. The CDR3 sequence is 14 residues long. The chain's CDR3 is CASEGTGGYTEAFF. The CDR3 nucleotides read TGTGCGAGCGAAGGAACCGGGGGGTACACTGAAGCTTTCTTT. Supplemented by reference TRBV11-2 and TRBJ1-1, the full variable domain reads EAGVAQSPRYKIIEKRQSVAFWCNPISGHATLYWYQQILGQGPKLLIQFQNNGVVDDSQLPKDRFSAERLKGVDSTLKIQPAKLEDSAVYLCASEGTGGYTEAFFGQGTRLTVV.

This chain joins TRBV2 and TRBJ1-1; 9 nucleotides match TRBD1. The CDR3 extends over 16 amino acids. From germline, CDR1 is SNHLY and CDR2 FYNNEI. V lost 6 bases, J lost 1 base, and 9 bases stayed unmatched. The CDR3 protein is CASRPDRGGGNTEAFF. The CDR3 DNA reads TGTGCCAGCAGACCGGACAGGGGTGGTGGGAACACTGAAGCTTTCTTT.

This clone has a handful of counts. Written as DNA, the CDR3 is TGCGCCAGCAGCTTGGAGAGGGGGGACAGCTCGGGCGAGCAGTACTTC. Translated, it gives CASSLERGDSSGEQYF. The chain employs TRBV5-1 and TRBJ2-7; D might be TRBD1 (7 bases). This CDR3 has 16 amino acids. Trimming shortened V by 0 bases and J by 6 bases, and 19 bases separated the two germline ends. Per the germline V gene, CDR1 is SGHRS and CDR2 is YFSETQ.

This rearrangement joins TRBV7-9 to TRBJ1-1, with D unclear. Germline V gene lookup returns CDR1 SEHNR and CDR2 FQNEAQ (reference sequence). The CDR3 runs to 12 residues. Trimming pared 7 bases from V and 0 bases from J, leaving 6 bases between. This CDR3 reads CASTLMNTEAFF. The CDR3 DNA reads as TGTGCCAGCACCCTTATGAACACTGAAGCTTTCTTT.

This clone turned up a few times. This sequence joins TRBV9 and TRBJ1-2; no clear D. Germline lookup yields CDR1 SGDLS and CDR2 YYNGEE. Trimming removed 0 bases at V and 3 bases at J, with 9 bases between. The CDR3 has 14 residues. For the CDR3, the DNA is TGTGCCAGCAGCGTAGGAGGAAGGCACTATGGCTACACCTTC. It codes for CASSVGGRHYGYTF.

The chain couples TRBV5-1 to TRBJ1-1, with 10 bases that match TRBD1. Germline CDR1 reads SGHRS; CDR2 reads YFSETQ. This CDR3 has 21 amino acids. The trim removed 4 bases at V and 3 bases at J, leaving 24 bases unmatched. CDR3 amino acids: CASSPRDRGRDESGPDTEAFF. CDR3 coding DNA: TGCGCCAGCAGCCCGAGGGACAGGGGCAGGGATGAATCCGGGCCGGACACTGAAGCTTTCTTT.

The CDR3 nucleotides are TGCGCCAGCAGCTCCCTGCCGGGCGAGCAGTACTTC. Its translation: CASSSLPGEQYF. V is TRBV5-1 and J is TRBJ2-7; D ambiguous. The CDR3 length is 12 residues. Germline V CDR1 and CDR2: SGHRS, YFSETQ. V was trimmed by 3 bases and J by 6 bases, leaving 10 bases between them.

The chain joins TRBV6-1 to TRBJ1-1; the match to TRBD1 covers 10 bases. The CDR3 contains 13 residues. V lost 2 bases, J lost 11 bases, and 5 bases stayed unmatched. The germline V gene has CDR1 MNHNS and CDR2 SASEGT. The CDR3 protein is CASSERDRGYAFF. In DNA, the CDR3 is TGTGCCAGCAGTGAACGGGACAGGGGCTACGCTTTCTTT.